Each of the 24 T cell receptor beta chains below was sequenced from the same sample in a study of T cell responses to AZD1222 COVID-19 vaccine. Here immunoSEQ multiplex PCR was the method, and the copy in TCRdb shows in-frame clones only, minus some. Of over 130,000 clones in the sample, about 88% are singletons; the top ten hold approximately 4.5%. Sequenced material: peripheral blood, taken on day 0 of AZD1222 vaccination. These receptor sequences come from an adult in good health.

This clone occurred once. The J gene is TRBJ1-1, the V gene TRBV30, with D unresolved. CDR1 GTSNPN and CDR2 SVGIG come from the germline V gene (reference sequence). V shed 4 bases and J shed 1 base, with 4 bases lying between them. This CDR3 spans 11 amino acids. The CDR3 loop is CAWIPNTEAFF. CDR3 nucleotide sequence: TGTGCCTGGATACCGAACACTGAAGCTTTCTTT.

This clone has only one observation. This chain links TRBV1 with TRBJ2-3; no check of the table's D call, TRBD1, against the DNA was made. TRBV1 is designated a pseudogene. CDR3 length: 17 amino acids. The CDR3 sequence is CTSSPYRGGKGGDTQYF. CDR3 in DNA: TGCACCAGCAGCCCCTACCGAGGGGGCAAGGGAGGAGATACGCAGTATTTT.

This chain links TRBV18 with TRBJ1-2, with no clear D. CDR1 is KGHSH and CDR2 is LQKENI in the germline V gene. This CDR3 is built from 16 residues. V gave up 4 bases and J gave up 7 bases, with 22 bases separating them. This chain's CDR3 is CASSQGVDLVVRGYTF. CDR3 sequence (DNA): TGTGCCAGCTCACAGGGAGTAGATTTAGTCGTTCGTGGCTACACCTTC.

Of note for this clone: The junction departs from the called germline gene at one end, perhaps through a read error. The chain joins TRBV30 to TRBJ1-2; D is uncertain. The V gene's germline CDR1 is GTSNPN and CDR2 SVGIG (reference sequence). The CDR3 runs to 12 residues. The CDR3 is CAWSGTNHGYTF. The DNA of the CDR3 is TGTGCCTGGAGTGGAACTAACCATGGCTACACCTTC.

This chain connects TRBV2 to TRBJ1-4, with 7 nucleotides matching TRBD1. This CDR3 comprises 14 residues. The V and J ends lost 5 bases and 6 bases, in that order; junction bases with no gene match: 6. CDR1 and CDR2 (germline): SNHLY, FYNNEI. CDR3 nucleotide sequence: TGTGCCAGCAGTATAACAGGGGACTATGAAAAACTGTTTTTT. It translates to CASSITGDYEKLFF.

The CDR3 DNA is TGTGCCAGCAGCCACGGGACGGAGATTCGGCCCCAGCATTTT. Encoded protein: CASSHGTEIRPQHF. This chain connects TRBV7-2 to TRBJ1-5; D is perhaps TRBD1 (5 bases). From germline, CDR1 is SGHTA and CDR2 FQGNSA. The CDR3 consists of 14 residues. V lost 5 bases to trimming and J lost 9 bases, with 17 bases between them.

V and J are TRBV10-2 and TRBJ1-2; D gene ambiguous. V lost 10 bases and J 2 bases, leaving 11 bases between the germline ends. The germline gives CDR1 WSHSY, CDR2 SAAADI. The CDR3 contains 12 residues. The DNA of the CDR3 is TGCGCCACCAACGGTAGGAACTATGGCTACACCTTC. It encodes CATNGRNYGYTF.

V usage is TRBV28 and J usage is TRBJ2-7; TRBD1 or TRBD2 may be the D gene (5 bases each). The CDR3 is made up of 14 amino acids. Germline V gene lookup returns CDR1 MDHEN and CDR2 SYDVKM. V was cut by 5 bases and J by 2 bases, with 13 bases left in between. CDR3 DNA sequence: TGTGCCAGCAGTCCCGGGACCTTCCCCTACGAGCAGTACTTC. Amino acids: CASSPGTFPYEQYF.

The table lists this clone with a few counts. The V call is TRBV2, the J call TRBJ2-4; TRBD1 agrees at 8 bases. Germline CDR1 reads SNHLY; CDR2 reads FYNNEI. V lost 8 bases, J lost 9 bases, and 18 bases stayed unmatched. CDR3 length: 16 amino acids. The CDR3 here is CASHELTGGRRVIQYF. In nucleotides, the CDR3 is TGTGCCAGCCACGAACTTACAGGGGGAAGACGGGTCATTCAGTACTTC.

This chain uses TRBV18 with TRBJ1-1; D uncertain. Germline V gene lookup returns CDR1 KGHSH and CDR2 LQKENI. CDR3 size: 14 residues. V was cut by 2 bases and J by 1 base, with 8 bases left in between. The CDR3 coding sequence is TGTGCCAGCTCACCATCGGTCAGGAACACTGAAGCTTTCTTT. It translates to CASSPSVRNTEAFF.

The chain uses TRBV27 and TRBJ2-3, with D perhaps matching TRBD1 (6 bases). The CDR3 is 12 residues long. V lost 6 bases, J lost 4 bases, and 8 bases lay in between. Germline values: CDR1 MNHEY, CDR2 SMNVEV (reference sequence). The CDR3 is CASRNRADTQYF. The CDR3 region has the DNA TGTGCCAGCAGAAACAGGGCAGATACGCAGTATTTT.

The DNA for the CDR3 is TGTGCCATCAGTGAAGGTTACTCTGGAAACACCATATATTTT. Encoded protein: CAISEGYSGNTIYF. The J gene is TRBJ1-3, the V gene TRBV10-3; no clear D. Trimming took 3 bases from V and 0 from J, leaving 6 bases between them. This CDR3 comprises 14 residues. CDR1 and CDR2 (germline): ENHRY, SYGVKD.

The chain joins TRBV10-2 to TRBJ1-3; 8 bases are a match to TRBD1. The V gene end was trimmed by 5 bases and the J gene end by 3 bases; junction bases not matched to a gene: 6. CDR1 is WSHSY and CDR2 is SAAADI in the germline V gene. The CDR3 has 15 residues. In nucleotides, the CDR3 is TGCGCCAGCAGTTTGGACAGGGCTAATGGAAACACCATATATTTT. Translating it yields CASSLDRANGNTIYF.

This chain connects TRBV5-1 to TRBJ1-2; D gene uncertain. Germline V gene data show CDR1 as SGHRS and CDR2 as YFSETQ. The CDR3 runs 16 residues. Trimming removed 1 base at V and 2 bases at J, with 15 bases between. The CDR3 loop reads CASSLKASIINYGYTF. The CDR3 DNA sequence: TGCGCCAGCAGCTTGAAGGCCTCGATAATAAACTATGGCTACACCTTC. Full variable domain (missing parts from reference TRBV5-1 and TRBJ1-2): KAGVTQTPRYLIKTRGQQVTLSCSPISGHRSVSWYQQTPGQGLQFLFEYFSETQRNKGNFPGRFSGRQFSNSRSEMNVSTLELGDSALYLCASSLKASIINYGYTFGSGTRLTVV.

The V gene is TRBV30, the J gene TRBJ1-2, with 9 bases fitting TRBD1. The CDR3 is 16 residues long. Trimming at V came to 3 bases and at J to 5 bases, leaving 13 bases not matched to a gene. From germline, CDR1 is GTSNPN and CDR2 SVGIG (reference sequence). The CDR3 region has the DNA TGTGCCTGGAGCCCCACGGGAATGACAGGGGGGTATGGCTACACCTTC. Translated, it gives CAWSPTGMTGGYGYTF.

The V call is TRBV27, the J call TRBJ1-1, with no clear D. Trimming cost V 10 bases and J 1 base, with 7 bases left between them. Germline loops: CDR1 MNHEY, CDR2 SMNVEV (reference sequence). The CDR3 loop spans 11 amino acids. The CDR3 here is CATGRNTEAFF. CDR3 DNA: TGTGCCACCGGGAGGAACACTGAAGCTTTCTTT.

CDR3 amino acids: CASSGEGLALSGYTF. CDR3 bases: TGTGCCAGCAGCGGGGAAGGGTTGGCGTTAAGCGGCTACACCTTC. V and J are TRBV7-2 and TRBJ1-2; unclear D gene. V lost 5 bases to trimming and J lost 8 bases, with 21 bases between them. CDR1 is SGHTA and CDR2 is FQGNSA in the germline V gene. The CDR3 extends over 15 amino acids.

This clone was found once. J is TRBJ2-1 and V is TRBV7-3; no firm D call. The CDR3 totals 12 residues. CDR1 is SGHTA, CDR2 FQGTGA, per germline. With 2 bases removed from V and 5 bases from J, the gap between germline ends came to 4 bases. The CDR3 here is CASSLRNNEQFF. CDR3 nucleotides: TGTGCCAGCAGCTTACGAAACAATGAGCAGTTCTTC. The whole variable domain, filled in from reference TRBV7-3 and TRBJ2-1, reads GAGVSQTPSNKVTEKGKYVELRCDPISGHTALYWYRQSLGQGPEFLIYFQGTGAADDSGLPNDRFFAVRPEGSVSTLKIQRTERGDSAVYLCASSLRNNEQFFGPGTRLTVL.

CDR3 sequence: CAWRRRGEAFF. For the CDR3, the DNA is TGTGCCTGGAGACGCAGGGGGGAAGCTTTCTTT. The chain joins TRBV30 to TRBJ1-1; 7 bases are a match to TRBD1. CDR3 length equals 11 residues. V dropped 3 bases and J dropped 8; count of bases not matched to a gene: 3. The germline CDR1 and CDR2 sequences are GTSNPN and SVGIG (reference sequence).

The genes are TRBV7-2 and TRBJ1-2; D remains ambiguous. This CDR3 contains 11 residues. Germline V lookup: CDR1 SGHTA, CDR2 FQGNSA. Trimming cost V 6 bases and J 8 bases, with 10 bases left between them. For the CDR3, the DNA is TGTGCCAGCAGTCCACCCCCAGGCTACACCTTC. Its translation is CASSPPPGYTF.

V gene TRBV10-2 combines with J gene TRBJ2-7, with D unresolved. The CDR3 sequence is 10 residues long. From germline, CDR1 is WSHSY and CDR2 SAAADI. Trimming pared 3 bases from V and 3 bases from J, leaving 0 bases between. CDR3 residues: CASSDYEQYF. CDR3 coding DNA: TGCGCCAGCAGTGACTACGAGCAGTACTTC.

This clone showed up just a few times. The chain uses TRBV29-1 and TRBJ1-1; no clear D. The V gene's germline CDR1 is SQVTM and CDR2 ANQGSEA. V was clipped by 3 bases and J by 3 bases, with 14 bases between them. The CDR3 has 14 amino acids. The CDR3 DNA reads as TGCAGCGTTGAGCGTGGTCTGACTTACACTGAAGCTTTCTTT. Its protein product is CSVERGLTYTEAFF.

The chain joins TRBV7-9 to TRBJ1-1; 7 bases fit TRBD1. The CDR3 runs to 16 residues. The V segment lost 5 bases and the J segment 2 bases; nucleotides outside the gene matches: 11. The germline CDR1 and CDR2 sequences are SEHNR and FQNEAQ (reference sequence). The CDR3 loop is CASSGKGAGRNTEAFF. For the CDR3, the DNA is TGTGCCAGCAGCGGAAAGGGGGCAGGACGTAACACTGAAGCTTTCTTT.

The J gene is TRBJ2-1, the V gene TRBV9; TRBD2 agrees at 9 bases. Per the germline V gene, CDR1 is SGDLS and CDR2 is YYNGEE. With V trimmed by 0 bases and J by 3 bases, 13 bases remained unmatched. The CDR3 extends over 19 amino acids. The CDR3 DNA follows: TGTGCCAGCAGCGTAGACGATGTTGTGCGGGAGGGCCGCTACAATGAGCAGTTCTTC. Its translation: CASSVDDVVREGRYNEQFF.